This TCR beta chain was found in a study of shared clonotypes between healthy human individuals. Looking at the study overall: The composition of the donors was two women and a few men aged 18 to 49.

With regard to this clone: Its antigen is currently unknown.

Original handling: Without quality scores, immunoSEQ junctional reads could not be filtered like full-length reads. The data were produced by immunoSEQ multiplex PCR, yet TCRdb's version contains in-frame clones alone and is incomplete. V and J calls and clone size are as listed in that table; D and trimming were resolved from the DNA. Of some 2.1 million clones in the sample, 93% were seen once. V shed 5 bases and J 2 bases; nucleotides not matched to a gene: 6. CDR1 is SGHTA and CDR2 is FQGNSA in the germline V gene. CDR3 length: 16 amino acids. Study findings and constraints: Among non-shared clonotypes, generation probabilities were lower than among those shared by all four donors.

CD45RO-negative, CCR7-positively selected cells formed the naive CD8 fraction, excluding terminally differentiated effector memory CD45RA+ cells. All the donors were Caucasian adults who lived in Nashville, Tennessee. The receptor was derived from a man younger than 30 in good health. Some clones in this sample may be carry-over from other donors' samples. The chain joins TRBV7-2 to TRBJ2-5; TRBD2 matches 12 bases. Sequencing was performed on naive CD8+ T cells from PBMCs. CDR3 nucleotide sequence: TGTGCCAGCAGCGAACTAGCGGGAGGTATACAAGAGACCCAGTACTTC. This gives the protein CASSELAGGIQETQYF.